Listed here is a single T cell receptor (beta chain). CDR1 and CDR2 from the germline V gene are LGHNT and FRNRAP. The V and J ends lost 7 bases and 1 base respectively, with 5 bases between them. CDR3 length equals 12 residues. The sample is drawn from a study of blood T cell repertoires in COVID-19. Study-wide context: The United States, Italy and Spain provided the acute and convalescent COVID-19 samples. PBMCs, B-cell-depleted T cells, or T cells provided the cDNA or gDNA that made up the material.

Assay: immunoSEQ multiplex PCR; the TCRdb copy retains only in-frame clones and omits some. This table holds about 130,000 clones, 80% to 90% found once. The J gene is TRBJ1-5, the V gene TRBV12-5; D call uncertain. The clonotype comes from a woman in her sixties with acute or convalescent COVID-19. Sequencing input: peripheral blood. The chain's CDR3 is CASASSNQPQHF. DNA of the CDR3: TGTGCTAGTGCTTCCAGCAATCAGCCCCAGCATTTT.